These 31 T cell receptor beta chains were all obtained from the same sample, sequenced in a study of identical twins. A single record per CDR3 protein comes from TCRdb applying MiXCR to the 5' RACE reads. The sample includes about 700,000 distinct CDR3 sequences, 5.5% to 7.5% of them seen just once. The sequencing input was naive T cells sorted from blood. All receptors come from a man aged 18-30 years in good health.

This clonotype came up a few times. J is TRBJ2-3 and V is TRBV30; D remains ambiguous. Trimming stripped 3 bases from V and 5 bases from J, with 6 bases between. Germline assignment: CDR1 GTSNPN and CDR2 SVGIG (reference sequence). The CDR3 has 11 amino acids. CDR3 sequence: CAWRFRDTQYF. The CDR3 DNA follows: TGTGCCTGGAGATTCAGAGATACGCAGTATTTT.

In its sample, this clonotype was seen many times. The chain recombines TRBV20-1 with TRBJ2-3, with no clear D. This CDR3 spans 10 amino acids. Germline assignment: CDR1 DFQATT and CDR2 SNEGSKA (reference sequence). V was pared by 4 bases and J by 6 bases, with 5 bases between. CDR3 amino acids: CSAMSDTQYF. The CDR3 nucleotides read TGCAGTGCTATGTCGGATACGCAGTATTTT.

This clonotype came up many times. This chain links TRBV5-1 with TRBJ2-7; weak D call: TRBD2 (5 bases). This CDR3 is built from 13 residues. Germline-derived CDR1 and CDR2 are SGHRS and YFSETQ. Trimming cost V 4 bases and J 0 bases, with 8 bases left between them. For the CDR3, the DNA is TGCGCCAGCAGCCCGGGGAACTCCTACGAGCAGTACGTC. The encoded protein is CASSPGNSYEQYV.

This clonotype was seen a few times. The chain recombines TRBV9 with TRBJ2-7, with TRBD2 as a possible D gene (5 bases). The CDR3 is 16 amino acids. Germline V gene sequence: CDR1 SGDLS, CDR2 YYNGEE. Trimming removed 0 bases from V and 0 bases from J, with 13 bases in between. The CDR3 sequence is CASSVGPTTHSYEQYF. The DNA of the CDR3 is TGTGCCAGCAGCGTAGGGCCGACTACCCACTCCTACGAGCAGTACTTC.

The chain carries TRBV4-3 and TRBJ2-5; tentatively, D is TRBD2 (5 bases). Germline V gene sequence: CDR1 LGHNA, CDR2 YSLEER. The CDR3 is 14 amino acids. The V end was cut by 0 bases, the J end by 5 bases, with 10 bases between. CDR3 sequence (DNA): TGCGCCAGCAGCCAAGAGAGGGTTTCGGAGACCCAGTACTTC. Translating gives CASSQERVSETQYF.

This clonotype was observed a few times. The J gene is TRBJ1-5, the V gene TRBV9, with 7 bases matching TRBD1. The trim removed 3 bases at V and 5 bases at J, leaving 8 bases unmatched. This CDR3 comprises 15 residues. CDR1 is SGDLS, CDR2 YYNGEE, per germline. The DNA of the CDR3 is TGTGCCAGCAGCGCTGGGGACAGCGACCATCAGCCCCAGCATTTT. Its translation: CASSAGDSDHQPQHF. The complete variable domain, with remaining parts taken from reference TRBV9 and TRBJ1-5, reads DSGVTQTPKHLITATGQRVTLRCSPRSGDLSVYWYQQSLDQGLQFLIQYYNGEERAKGNILERFSAQQFPDLHSELNLSSLELGDSALYFCASSAGDSDHQPQHFGDGTRLSIL.

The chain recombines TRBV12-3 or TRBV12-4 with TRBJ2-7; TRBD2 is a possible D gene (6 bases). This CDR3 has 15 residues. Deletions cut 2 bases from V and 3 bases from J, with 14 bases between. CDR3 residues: CASSLNQAAGYEQYF. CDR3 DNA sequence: TGTGCCAGCAGTTTAAATCAGGCAGCGGGCTACGAGCAGTACTTC.

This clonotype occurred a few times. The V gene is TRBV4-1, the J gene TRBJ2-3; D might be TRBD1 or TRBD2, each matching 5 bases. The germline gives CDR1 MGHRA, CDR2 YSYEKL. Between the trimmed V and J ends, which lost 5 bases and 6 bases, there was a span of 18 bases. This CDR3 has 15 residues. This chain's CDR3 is CASSASGTPPDTQYF. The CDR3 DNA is TGCGCCAGCAGCGCGTCAGGGACCCCGCCGGATACGCAGTATTTT.

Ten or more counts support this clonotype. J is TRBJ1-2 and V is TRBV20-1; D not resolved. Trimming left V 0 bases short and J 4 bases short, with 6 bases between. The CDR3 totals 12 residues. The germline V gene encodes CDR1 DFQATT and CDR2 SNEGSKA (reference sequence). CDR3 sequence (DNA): TGCAGTGCTAGAGATTCCGGCTATGGCTACACCTTC. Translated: CSARDSGYGYTF.

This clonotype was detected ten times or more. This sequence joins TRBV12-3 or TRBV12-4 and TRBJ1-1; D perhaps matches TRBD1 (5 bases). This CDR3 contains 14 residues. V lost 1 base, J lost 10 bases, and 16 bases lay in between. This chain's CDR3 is CASSLVRSFGGAFF. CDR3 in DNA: TGTGCCAGCAGTTTAGTACGTAGTTTTGGGGGAGCTTTCTTT.

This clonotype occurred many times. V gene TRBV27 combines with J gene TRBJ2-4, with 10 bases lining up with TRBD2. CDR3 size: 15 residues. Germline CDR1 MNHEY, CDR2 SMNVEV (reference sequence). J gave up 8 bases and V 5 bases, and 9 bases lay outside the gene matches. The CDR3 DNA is TGTGCCAGCAGTCCAACGAGCGGGAGGGGGTACATTCAGTACTTC. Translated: CASSPTSGRGYIQYF.

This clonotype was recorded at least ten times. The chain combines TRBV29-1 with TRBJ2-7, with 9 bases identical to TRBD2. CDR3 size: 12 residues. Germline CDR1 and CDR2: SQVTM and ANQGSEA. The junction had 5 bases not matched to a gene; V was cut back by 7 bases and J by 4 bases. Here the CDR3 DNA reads TGCAGCGGAAGGACTAGCGAGTACGAGCAGTACTTC. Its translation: CSGRTSEYEQYF.

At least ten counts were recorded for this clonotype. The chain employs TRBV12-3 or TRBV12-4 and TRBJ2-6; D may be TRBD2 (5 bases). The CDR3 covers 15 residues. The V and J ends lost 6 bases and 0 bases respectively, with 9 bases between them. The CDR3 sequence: CASSQGGSGANVLTF. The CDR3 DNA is TGTGCCAGCAGCCAAGGAGGCTCTGGGGCCAACGTCCTGACTTTC.

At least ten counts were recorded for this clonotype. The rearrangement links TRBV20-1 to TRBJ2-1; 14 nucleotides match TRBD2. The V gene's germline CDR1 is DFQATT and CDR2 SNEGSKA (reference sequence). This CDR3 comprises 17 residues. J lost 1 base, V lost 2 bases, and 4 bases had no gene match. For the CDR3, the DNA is TGCAGTGCTAGACCCGGGACTAGCGGGAGTTCCTACAATGAGCAGTTCTTC. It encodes CSARPGTSGSSYNEQFF.

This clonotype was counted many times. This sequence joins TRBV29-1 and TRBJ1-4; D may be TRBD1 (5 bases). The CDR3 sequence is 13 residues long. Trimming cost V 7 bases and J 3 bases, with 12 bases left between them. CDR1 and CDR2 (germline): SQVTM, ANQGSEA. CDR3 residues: CSAAGRSNEKLFF. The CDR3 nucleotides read TGCAGCGCAGCGGGACGGTCTAATGAAAAACTGTTTTTT.

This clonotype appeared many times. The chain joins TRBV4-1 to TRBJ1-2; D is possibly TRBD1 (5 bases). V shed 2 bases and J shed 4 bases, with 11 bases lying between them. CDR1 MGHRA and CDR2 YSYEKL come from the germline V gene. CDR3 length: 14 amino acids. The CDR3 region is CASSQPGTLYGYTF. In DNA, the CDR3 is TGCGCCAGCAGCCAACCTGGGACCCTCTATGGCTACACCTTC.

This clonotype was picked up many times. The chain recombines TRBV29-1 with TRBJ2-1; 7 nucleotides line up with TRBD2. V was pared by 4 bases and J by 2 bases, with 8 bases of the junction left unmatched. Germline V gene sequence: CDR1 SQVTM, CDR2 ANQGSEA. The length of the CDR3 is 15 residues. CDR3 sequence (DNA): TGCAGCGTTGCGATGCGGGAGAAGACCTACAATGAGCAGTTCTTC. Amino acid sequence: CSVAMREKTYNEQFF.

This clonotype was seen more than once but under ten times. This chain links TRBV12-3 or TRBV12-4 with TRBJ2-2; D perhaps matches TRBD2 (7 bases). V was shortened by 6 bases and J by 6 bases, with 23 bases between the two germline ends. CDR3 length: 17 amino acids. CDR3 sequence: CASSLWGGTPMAGELFF. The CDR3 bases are TGTGCCAGCAGCCTTTGGGGGGGCACCCCAATGGCCGGGGAGCTGTTTTTT.

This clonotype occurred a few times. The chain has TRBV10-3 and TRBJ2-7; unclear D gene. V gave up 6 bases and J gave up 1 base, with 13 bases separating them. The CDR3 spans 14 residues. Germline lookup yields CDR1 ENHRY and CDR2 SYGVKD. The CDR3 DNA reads TGTGCCATCAGCCCCGGGCAACTATCCTACGAGCAGTACTTC. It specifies CAISPGQLSYEQYF.

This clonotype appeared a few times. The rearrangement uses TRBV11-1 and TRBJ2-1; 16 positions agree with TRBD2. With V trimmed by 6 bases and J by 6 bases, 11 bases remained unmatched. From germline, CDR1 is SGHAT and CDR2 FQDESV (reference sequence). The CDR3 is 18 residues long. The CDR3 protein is CASRGGLAGGPRANEQFF. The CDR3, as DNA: TGTGCCAGCAGGGGGGGACTAGCGGGAGGGCCACGGGCCAATGAGCAGTTCTTC.

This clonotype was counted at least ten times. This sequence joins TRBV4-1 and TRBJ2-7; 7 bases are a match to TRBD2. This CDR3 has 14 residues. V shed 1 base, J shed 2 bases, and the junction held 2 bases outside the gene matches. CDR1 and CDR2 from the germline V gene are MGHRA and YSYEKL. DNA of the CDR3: TGCGCCAGCAGCCAAGGGACTAGAGCCTACGAGCAGTACGTC. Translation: CASSQGTRAYEQYV.

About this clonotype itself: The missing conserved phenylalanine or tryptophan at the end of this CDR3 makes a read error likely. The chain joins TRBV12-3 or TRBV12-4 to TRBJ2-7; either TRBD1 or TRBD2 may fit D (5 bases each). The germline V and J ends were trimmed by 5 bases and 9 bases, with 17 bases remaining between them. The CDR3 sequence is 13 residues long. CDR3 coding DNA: TGTGCCAGCAGTACCGGGGCAAAACTGCCGCAGTACTCC. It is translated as CASSTGAKLPQYS.

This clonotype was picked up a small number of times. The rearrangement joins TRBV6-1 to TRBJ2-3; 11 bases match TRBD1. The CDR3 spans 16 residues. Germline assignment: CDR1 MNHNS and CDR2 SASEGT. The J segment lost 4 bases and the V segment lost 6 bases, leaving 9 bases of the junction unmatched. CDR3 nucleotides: TGTGCCAGCAGCTCTGGACAGGGGGCCCCACCAGATACGCAGTATTTT. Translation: CASSSGQGAPPDTQYF.

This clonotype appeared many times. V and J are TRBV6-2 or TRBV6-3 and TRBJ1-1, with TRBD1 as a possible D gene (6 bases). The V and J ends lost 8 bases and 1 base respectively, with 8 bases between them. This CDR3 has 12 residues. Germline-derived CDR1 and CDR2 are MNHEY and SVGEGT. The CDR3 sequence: CASRQANTEAFF. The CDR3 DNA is TGTGCCAGCCGACAGGCGAACACTGAAGCTTTCTTT.

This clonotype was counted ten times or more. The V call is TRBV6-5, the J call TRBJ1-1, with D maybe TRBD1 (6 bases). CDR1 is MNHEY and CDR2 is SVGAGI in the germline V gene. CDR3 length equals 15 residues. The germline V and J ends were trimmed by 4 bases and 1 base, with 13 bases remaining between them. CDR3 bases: TGTGCCAGCAGTTTTCAGGGGTCCCCGAACACTGAAGCTTTCTTT. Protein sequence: CASSFQGSPNTEAFF.

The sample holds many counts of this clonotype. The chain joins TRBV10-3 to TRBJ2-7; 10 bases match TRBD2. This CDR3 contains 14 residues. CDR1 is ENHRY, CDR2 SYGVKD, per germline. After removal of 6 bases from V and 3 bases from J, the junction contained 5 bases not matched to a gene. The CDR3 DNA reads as TGTGCCATCAGGGGGACTAGCGCCTACTACGAGCAGTACTTC. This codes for CAIRGTSAYYEQYF.

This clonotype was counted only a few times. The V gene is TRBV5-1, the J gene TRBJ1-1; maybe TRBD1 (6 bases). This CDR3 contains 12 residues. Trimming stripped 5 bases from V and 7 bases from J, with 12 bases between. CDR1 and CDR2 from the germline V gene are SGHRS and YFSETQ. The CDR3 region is CASSSQGFEAFF. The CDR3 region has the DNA TGCGCCAGCAGTTCCCAGGGGTTTGAAGCTTTCTTT.

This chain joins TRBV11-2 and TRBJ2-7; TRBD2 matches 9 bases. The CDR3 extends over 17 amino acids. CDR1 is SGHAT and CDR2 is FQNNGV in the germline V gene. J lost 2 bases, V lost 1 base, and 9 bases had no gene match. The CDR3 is CASSLVSQRGEPYEQYV. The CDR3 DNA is TGTGCCAGCAGCTTAGTATCTCAGCGGGGGGAACCCTACGAGCAGTACGTC.

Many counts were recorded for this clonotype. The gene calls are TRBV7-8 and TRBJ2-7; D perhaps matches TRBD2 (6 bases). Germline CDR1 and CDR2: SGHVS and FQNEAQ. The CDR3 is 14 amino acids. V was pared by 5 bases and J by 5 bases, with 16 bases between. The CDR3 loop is CASSGGLASHEQYF. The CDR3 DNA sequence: TGTGCCAGCAGCGGGGGACTGGCGTCCCACGAGCAGTACTTC.

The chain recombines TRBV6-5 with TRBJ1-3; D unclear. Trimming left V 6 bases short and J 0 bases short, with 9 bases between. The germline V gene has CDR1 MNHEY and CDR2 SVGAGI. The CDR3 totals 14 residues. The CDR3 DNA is TGTGCCAGCAGGTTACGGGGCTCTGGAAACACCATATATTTT. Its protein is CASRLRGSGNTIYF.

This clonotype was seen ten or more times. The CDR3 bases are TGCGCCAGCAGGGCAGGGGGCATCGACGAGCAGTACTTC. Translated, it gives CASRAGGIDEQYF. The chain recombines TRBV5-1 with TRBJ2-7; 8 nucleotides match TRBD1. The CDR3 covers 13 residues. V trimming: 5 bases; J trimming: 5 bases; junction bases outside the gene matches: 6. The germline V gene has CDR1 SGHRS and CDR2 YFSETQ.